Listed here are 19 T cell receptor beta chains from one sample, sequenced in a study of T cell changes during pregnancy in multiple sclerosis. Assay used: immunoSEQ multiplex PCR; TCRdb lists only in-frame clones, some missing. The sample has about 26,000 clones; 89% are singletons. Material: CD8+ T cells from peripheral blood mononuclear cells, obtained in the second trimester of pregnancy. These receptors were collected from a female donor with multiple sclerosis, enrolled in a pregnancy study.

V usage is TRBV5-1 and J usage is TRBJ2-1; D ambiguous. Trimming left V 2 bases short and J 4 bases short, with 13 bases between. Germline CDR1 reads SGHRS; CDR2 reads YFSETQ. The CDR3 extends over 15 amino acids. The chain's CDR3 is CASSFETPIYNEQFF. CDR3 sequence (DNA): TGCGCCAGCAGCTTTGAGACTCCAATTTACAATGAGCAGTTCTTC.

The chain combines TRBV19 with TRBJ2-7, with 8 bases identical to TRBD2. CDR1 and CDR2 (germline): LNHDA, SQIVND (reference sequence). This CDR3 is 13 amino acids long. Losses at the gene ends were 8 bases for V and 2 bases for J; bases not matched to a gene: 5. CDR3 loop: CASGTGLAYEQYF. The CDR3 DNA reads as TGTGCCAGTGGGACGGGACTAGCCTACGAGCAGTACTTC.

The genes are TRBV7-3 and TRBJ2-2; 8 bases map to TRBD2. Germline lookup yields CDR1 SGHTA and CDR2 FQGTGA. The CDR3 runs 16 residues. Trimming cost V 3 bases and J 5 bases; bases outside gene matches: 8. CDR3 in amino acids: CASSFPEREKTGELFF. DNA of the CDR3: TGTGCCAGCAGCTTCCCCGAGCGGGAGAAGACCGGGGAGCTGTTTTTT.

The chain employs TRBV19 and TRBJ2-7; a possible D gene is TRBD1 (6 bases). CDR3 length equals 14 residues. The V end was cut by 3 bases, the J end by 1 base, with 10 bases between. CDR1 and CDR2 from the germline V gene are LNHDA and SQIVND (reference sequence). CDR3 residues: CASSIGTPSYEQYF. DNA for the CDR3: TGTGCCAGTAGTATTGGGACACCTTCCTACGAGCAGTACTTC.

This clone was counted only a few times. CDR3 in DNA: TGCAGCGTACTCCTATTGTACGAGCAGTACTTC. Protein sequence: CSVLLLYEQYF. This chain joins TRBV29-1 and TRBJ2-7, with no clear D. The CDR3 is 11 residues long. CDR1 is SQVTM, CDR2 ANQGSEA, per germline. V was pared by 6 bases and J by 4 bases, with 10 bases between.

The chain carries TRBV27 and TRBJ1-5; D remains unclear. Germline lookup yields CDR1 MNHEY and CDR2 SMNVEV (reference sequence). The CDR3 covers 13 residues. The V and J ends lost 3 bases and 1 base respectively, with 4 bases between them. The CDR3: CASSFASNQPQHF. The CDR3 DNA sequence: TGTGCCAGCAGTTTCGCGAGCAATCAGCCCCAGCATTTT.

This clone was detected once. This chain uses TRBV7-9 with TRBJ2-4; TRBD2 matches 9 bases. CDR3 length equals 18 residues. Germline CDR1 reads SEHNR; CDR2 reads FQNEAQ (reference sequence). The V segment lost 0 bases and the J segment 1 base; nucleotides outside the gene matches: 7. CDR3 sequence: CASSLAGAGGPAKNIQYF. In nucleotides, the CDR3 is TGTGCCAGCAGCTTAGCGGGGGCGGGAGGGCCGGCCAAAAACATTCAGTACTTC.

The chain has TRBV4-2 and TRBJ2-3, with 14 bases aligning to TRBD2. The CDR3 has 17 residues. Germline V gene lookup returns CDR1 LGHNA and CDR2 YNFKEQ. The V gene end was trimmed by 0 bases and the J gene end by 5 bases; junction bases not matched to a gene: 4. The chain's CDR3 is CASSQDPGLAGEDTQYF. The CDR3 DNA is TGTGCCAGCAGCCAAGACCCGGGACTAGCGGGAGAAGATACGCAGTATTTT.

This sequence joins TRBV6-5 and TRBJ1-1; 10 bases map to TRBD1. With 4 bases clipped from V and 0 bases from J, the junction kept 2 bases outside the gene matches. This CDR3 has 15 residues. Germline V lookup: CDR1 MNHEY, CDR2 SVGAGI. The CDR3 DNA reads as TGTGCCAGCAGTTGGGACAGGGGAGTGAACACTGAAGCTTTCTTT. It translates to CASSWDRGVNTEAFF.

This clone is a singleton in its sample. The gene calls are TRBV5-6 and TRBJ2-1, with 11 nucleotides matching TRBD2. The CDR3 is made up of 15 amino acids. The germline V gene encodes CDR1 SGHDT and CDR2 YYEEEE. V shed 4 bases, J shed 6 bases, and the junction held 6 bases outside the gene matches. DNA of the CDR3: TGTGCCAGCAGCACTAGCGGGGGACTAACCAATGAGCAGTTCTTC. Protein product: CASSTSGGLTNEQFF.

The V gene is TRBV15, the J gene TRBJ1-1; weak D call: TRBD1 (6 bases). This CDR3 region has 15 residues. Deletions cut 5 bases from V and 0 bases from J, with 13 bases between. The V gene's germline CDR1 is LNHNV and CDR2 YYDKDF (reference sequence). CDR3 nucleotide sequence: TGTGCCACCAGCTCACAGACAGGAGTGAACACTGAAGCTTTCTTT. Residues: CATSSQTGVNTEAFF.

The chain links TRBV7-9 to TRBJ1-1; 9 bases match TRBD1. CDR3 size: 15 residues. Germline CDR1 is SEHNR and CDR2 is FQNEAQ (reference sequence). V lost 5 bases, J lost 5 bases, and 9 bases stayed unmatched. CDR3 region: CASSQETGGYTEAFF. CDR3 nucleotides: TGTGCCAGCAGCCAAGAGACAGGGGGATATACTGAAGCTTTCTTT.

The J gene is TRBJ1-3, the V gene TRBV4-1; 8 nucleotides agree with TRBD1. The trim removed 1 base at V and 2 bases at J, leaving 7 bases unmatched. The CDR3 loop spans 17 amino acids. Per germline, CDR1 MGHRA and CDR2 YSYEKL. The CDR3 loop reads CASSQGMTGAPGNTIYF. CDR3 nucleotides: TGCGCCAGCAGCCAAGGAATGACAGGGGCTCCTGGAAACACCATATATTTT.

As to this clone: Other nucleotide sequences in the sample specify the same CDR3. J is TRBJ2-1 and V is TRBV7-6; D is unclear. The germline V and J ends were trimmed by 1 base and 0 bases, with 10 bases remaining between them. Per the germline V gene, CDR1 is SGHVS and CDR2 is FNYEAQ. The CDR3 has 16 residues. CDR3 DNA sequence: TGTGCCAGCAGCTTAGTTGCCAGAGGCTCCTACAATGAGCAGTTCTTC. This sequence encodes CASSLVARGSYNEQFF.

The chain couples TRBV18 to TRBJ1-5; 11 nucleotides agree with TRBD1. V lost 1 base, J lost 6 bases, and 5 bases stayed unmatched. The length of the CDR3 is 16 residues. Per germline, CDR1 KGHSH and CDR2 LQKENI. The CDR3 bases are TGTGCCAGCTCACCACAGGACAGGGGGCTTATTCAGCCCCAGCATTTT. Protein sequence: CASSPQDRGLIQPQHF.

This clone showed up just a few times. The chain links TRBV28 to TRBJ2-2; a possible D gene is TRBD2 (6 bases). The V end lost 6 bases, the J end lost 5 bases, and 10 bases lay between the germline ends. The CDR3 consists of 13 residues. Germline CDR1 MDHEN, CDR2 SYDVKM. CDR3 protein: CASREGVTGELFF. CDR3 DNA: TGTGCCAGCAGGGAGGGAGTGACCGGGGAGCTGTTTTTT.

This clone was found once. The chain uses TRBV19 and TRBJ2-1, with 8 bases that match TRBD2. Germline V CDR1 and CDR2: LNHDA, SQIVND (reference sequence). The CDR3 has 15 amino acids. V shed 3 bases and J 6 bases; nucleotides not matched to a gene: 7. The CDR3 reads CASSISGTSLNEQFF. The CDR3, as DNA: TGTGCCAGTAGTATTAGTGGGACTAGTCTCAATGAGCAGTTCTTC. The entire variable domain, with the rest obtained from reference TRBV19 and TRBJ2-1, is as follows: DGGITQSPKYLFRKEGQNVTLSCEQNLNHDAMYWYRQDPGQGLRLIYYSQIVNDFQKGDIAEGYSVSREKKESFPLTVTSAQKNPTAFYLCASSISGTSLNEQFFGPGTRLTVL.

V is TRBV6-5 and J is TRBJ2-7; 8 bases match TRBD2. Germline V CDR1 and CDR2: MNHEY, SVGAGI. Trimming cost V 6 bases and J 3 bases; bases outside gene matches: 7. This CDR3 is 14 amino acids long. The CDR3 protein is CASRHPGTSYEQYF. The DNA for the CDR3 is TGTGCCAGCAGACATCCGGGGACTAGCTACGAGCAGTACTTC.

This rearrangement joins TRBV9 to TRBJ1-1; unclear D gene. The V end lost 3 bases, the J end lost 1 base, and 13 bases lay between the germline ends. Germline CDR1 is SGDLS and CDR2 is YYNGEE. This CDR3 comprises 15 residues. The chain's CDR3 is CASSGSRSTNTEAFF. In DNA form, the CDR3 reads TGTGCCAGCAGCGGATCTAGATCTACGAACACTGAAGCTTTCTTT.